This T cell receptor (beta chain) was found in a study of blood T cell repertoires in COVID-19. Study-wide context: Sites in the United States, Italy and Spain provided acute and convalescent COVID-19 samples. In each case, the material was cDNA or gDNA derived from T cells, B-cell-depleted T cells, or PBMCs.

Original methodology: Using reference gene primer amplification, nucleated cell counts were estimated. Data came from immunoSEQ multiplex PCR; TCRdb stores just in-frame clones and leaves some out. V, J and clone size are taken as reported in that table, and D and trimming were inferred from the DNA itself. Of 370,000 or so clones listed, over 65% are singletons. This CDR3 is built from 13 residues. Germline CDR1 and CDR2: GTSNPN and SVGIG (reference sequence). Trimming removed 2 bases from V and 6 bases from J, with 11 bases in between. The rearrangement uses TRBV30 and TRBJ2-1; D gene ambiguous. The sample comprised peripheral blood. This clonotype was sampled from a human donor with acute or convalescent COVID-19. The donor label of this sample is uncertain. CDR3 region: CAWSLTASNEQFF. CDR3 nucleotides: TGTGCCTGGAGTCTTACAGCTTCCAATGAGCAGTTCTTC.